The present T cell receptor beta chain was sequenced within a study of T-cell reconstitution after alpha-beta-depleted transplantation in children. It was with unique molecular identifiers that the TCRbeta library was prepared. TCRdb reanalysed the PCR reads using MiXCR and keeps one entry per CDR3 protein. Here the sample spans approximately 130,000 distinct CDR3 sequences, roughly 10% being singletons. The CDR3 runs 15 residues. V lost 3 bases and J lost 7; bases outside the gene matches: 4. CDR1 is MNHEY and CDR2 is SMNVEV in the germline V gene (reference sequence). The chain couples TRBV27 to TRBJ2-1, with 12 bases fitting TRBD2. The sequenced sample was PBMCs, mostly from graft donor cells, obtained 180 days after TCRalphabeta/CD19-depleted stem cell transplant. This TCR was recovered from a girl under three years old who had a stem cell transplant for combined immunodeficiency, so the T cells may come from the graft donor. The CDR3 bases are TGTGCCAGCAGTTTTCGCCTAGCGGGAGGGAATGAGCAGTTCTTC. This gives the protein CASSFRLAGGNEQFF.